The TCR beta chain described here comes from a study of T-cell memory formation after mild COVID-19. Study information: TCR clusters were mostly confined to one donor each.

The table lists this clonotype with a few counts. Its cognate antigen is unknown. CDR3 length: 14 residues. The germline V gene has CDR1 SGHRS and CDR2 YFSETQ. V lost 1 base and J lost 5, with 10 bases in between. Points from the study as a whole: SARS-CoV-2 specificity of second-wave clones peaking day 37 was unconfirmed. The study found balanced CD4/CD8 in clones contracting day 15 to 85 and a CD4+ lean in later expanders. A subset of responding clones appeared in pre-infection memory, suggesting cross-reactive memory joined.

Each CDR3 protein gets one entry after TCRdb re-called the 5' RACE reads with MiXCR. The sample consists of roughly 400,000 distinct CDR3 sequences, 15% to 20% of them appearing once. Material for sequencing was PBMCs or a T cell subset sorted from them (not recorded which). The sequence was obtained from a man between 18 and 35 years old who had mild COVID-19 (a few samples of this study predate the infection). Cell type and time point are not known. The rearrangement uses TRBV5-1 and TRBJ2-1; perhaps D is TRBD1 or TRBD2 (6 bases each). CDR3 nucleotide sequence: TGCGCCAGCAGCTTGAGGGGGGCCGACAATGAGCAGTTCTTC. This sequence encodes CASSLRGADNEQFF.